The clone carrying this T cell receptor (beta chain) was seen many times. Antigen: not known. V was clipped by 5 bases and J by 8 bases; unmatched bases: 8. Germline CDR1 reads SEHNR; CDR2 reads FQNEAQ (reference sequence). The CDR3 consists of 15 residues. This sample stems from a study of regulatory T cells in long-lasting Graves disease. iRepertoire HTBI primers and Arm-PCR of CDR3 regions built TCR beta libraries. TCRdb redid the calling of the multiplex PCR reads with MiXCR, one entry per CDR3 protein. The table lists about 440,000 distinct CDR3 sequences, about 15% of them singletons. Whole-study results and caveats: Persistent Graves' disease cases displayed lower TCR diversity than newly diagnosed ones. Repertoires from persistent disease leaned toward TRBV28, TRBJ1-2 and TRBJ2-5.

Time point described: newly diagnosed GD, antithyroid drugs for less than 3 months. Scientists built the TCR library using RNA that was extracted from PBMCs. This sample also belongs to another study, concerning T cells in Graves' hyperthyroidism and ophthalmopathy. That publication notes: These patients, aged 18 to 65, had recently diagnosed hyperthyroidism lasting under 2 months. Researchers report that a 13 V-J model separated ophthalmopathy from stable hyperthyroidism.

The clonotype was recovered from a woman aged 25 to 39 with Graves disease. The material was peripheral blood mononuclear cells (PBMCs), obtained at new diagnosis, from a patient treated with antithyroid drugs. The gene calls are TRBV7-9 and TRBJ2-1, with 11 bases that match TRBD2. The CDR3 sequence is CASSPGLAVNDEQFF. In nucleotides, the CDR3 is TGTGCCAGCAGCCCGGGACTAGCGGTCAACGATGAGCAGTTCTTC.